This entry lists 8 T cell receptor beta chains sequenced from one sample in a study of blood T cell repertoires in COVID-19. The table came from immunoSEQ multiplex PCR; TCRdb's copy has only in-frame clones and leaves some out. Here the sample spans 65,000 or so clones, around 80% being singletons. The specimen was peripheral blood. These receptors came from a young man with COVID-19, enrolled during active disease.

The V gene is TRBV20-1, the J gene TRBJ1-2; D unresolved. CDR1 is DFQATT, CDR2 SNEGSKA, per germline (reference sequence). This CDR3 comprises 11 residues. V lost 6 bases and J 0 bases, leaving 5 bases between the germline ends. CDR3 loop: CSAPPNYGYTF. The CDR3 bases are TGCAGTGCCCCTCCTAACTATGGCTACACCTTC.

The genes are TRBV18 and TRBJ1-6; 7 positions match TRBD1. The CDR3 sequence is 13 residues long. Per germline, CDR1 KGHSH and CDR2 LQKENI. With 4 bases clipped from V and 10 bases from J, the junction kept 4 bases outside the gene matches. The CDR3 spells CASSQGASSPLHF. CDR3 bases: TGTGCCAGCTCACAGGGGGCTTCGTCACCCCTCCACTTT.

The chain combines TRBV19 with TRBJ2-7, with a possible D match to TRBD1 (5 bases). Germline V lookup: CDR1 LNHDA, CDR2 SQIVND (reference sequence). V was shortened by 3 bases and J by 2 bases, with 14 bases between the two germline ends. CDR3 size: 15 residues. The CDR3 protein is CASSMGQGGPYEQYF. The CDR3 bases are TGTGCCAGTAGTATGGGGCAGGGCGGCCCCTACGAGCAGTACTTC.

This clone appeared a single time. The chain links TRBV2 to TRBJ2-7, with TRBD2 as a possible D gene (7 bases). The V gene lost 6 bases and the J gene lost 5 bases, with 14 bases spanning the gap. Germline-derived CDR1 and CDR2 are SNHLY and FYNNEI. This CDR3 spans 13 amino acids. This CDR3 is CASRDGGLDEQYF. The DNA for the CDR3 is TGTGCCAGCAGGGACGGGGGGCTGGACGAGCAGTACTTC. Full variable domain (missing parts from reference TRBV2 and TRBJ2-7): EPEVTQTPSHQVTQMGQEVILRCVPISNHLYFYWYRQILGQKVEFLVSFYNNEISEKSEIFDDQFSVERPDGSNFTLKIRSTKLEDSAMYFCASRDGGLDEQYFGPGTRLTVT.

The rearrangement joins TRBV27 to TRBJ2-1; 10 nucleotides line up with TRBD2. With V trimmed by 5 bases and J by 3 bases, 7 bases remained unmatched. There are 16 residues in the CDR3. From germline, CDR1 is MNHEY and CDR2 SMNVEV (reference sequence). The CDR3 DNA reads TGTGCCAGCAGTCTCCTCCGGACTAGCGGCTACAATGAGCAGTTCTTC. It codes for CASSLLRTSGYNEQFF.

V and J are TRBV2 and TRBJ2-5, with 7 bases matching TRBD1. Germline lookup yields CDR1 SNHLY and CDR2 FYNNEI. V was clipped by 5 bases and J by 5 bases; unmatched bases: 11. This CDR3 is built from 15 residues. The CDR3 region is CASSRLDRVMETQYF. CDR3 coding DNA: TGTGCCAGCAGTAGGCTTGACAGGGTCATGGAGACCCAGTACTTC.

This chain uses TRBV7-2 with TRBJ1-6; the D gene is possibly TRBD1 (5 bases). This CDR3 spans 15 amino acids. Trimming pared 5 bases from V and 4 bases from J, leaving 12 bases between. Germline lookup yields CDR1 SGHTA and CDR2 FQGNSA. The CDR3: CASSPGGGYNSPLHF. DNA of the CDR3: TGTGCCAGCAGCCCGGGTGGGGGGTATAATTCACCCCTCCACTTT.

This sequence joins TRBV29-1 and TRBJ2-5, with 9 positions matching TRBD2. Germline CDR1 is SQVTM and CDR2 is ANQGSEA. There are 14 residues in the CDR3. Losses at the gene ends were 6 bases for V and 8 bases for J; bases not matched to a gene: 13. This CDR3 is CSVLSTSGRDTQYF. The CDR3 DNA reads TGCAGCGTACTCTCGACTAGCGGCCGTGACACCCAGTACTTC. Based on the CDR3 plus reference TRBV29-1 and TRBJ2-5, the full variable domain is SAVISQKPSRDICQRGTSLTIQCQVDSQVTMMFWYRQQPGQSLTLIATANQGSEATYESGFVIDKFPISRPNLTFSTLTVSNMSPEDSSIYLCSVLSTSGRDTQYFGPGTRLLVL.